The 30 T cell receptor beta chains reported below all come from one sample, sequenced in a study of blood T cell repertoires in COVID-19. Repertoires were generated with immunoSEQ multiplex PCR, while TCRdb's copy carries only in-frame clones and drops some. The table shows around 250,000 clones, with about 91% occurring only once. Specimen: PBMCs or T cells enriched from blood (not recorded which). Every receptor here comes from a woman between 40 and 50 years old with acute COVID-19.

V usage is TRBV14 and J usage is TRBJ2-1, with TRBD1 matching over 10 bases. The CDR3 is 13 amino acids. The V gene end was trimmed by 4 bases and the J gene end by 8 bases; junction bases not matched to a gene: 2. Germline V CDR1 and CDR2: SGHDN, FVKESK. CDR3 loop: CASSPDRGHEQFF. In DNA, the CDR3 is TGTGCCAGCAGCCCCGACAGGGGGCATGAGCAGTTCTTC.

This clone was recorded once. The CDR3 DNA reads as TGTGCCAGCAGCGGCTCCCGGGTAGCGGGAGGACTAACTCTGGAGCAGTTCTTC. Amino acid sequence: CASSGSRVAGGLTLEQFF. This chain links TRBV7-9 with TRBJ2-1; 10 bases match TRBD2. This CDR3 has 18 amino acids. The germline V gene has CDR1 SEHNR and CDR2 FQNEAQ (reference sequence). Unmatched junction bases numbered 20, after V lost 5 bases and J lost 10 bases.

This clone was counted once. The V and J genes are TRBV6-6 and TRBJ2-7, with 15 nucleotides matching TRBD2. Unmatched junction bases numbered 9, after V lost 5 bases and J lost 7 bases. Germline V CDR1 and CDR2: MNHNY, SVGAGI (reference sequence). The length of the CDR3 is 16 residues. DNA for the CDR3: TGTGCCAGCAGTAAAGGACTAGCGGGAGGGAACTTAGAGCAGTACGTC. It specifies CASSKGLAGGNLEQYV.

The CDR3 sequence is CASSTGQNTEAFF. The CDR3 DNA is TGTGCCAGCAGTACAGGGCAGAACACTGAAGCTTTCTTT. This sequence joins TRBV28 and TRBJ1-1; tentatively, D is TRBD1 (6 bases). From germline, CDR1 is MDHEN and CDR2 SYDVKM. Deletions cut 5 bases from V and 1 base from J, with 8 bases between. The CDR3 runs to 13 residues.

V is TRBV7-9 and J is TRBJ2-5; D not resolved. V lost 6 bases and J 5 bases, leaving 19 bases between the germline ends. CDR3 length: 15 amino acids. CDR1 is SEHNR and CDR2 is FQNEAQ in the germline V gene (reference sequence). The CDR3 DNA sequence: TGTGCCAGCAGGAGTACGGGTAATAACGCCGAGACCCAGTACTTC. Translation: CASRSTGNNAETQYF.

The rearrangement links TRBV6-5 to TRBJ1-4, with 7 positions matching TRBD1. CDR3 length: 14 residues. Trimming removed 2 bases from V and 10 bases from J; junction bases left unmatched: 7. CDR1 MNHEY and CDR2 SVGAGI come from the germline V gene. The CDR3 protein is CASSYTRQGGKLFF. The CDR3, as DNA: TGTGCCAGCAGTTACACCCGACAGGGTGGAAAACTGTTTTTT.

The chain recombines TRBV4-1 with TRBJ1-1, with 8 bases fitting TRBD1. This CDR3 has 13 residues. Trimming at V came to 4 bases and at J to 11 bases, leaving 9 bases not matched to a gene. CDR1 is MGHRA, CDR2 YSYEKL, per germline. This chain's CDR3 is CASSPPDRASAFF. CDR3 coding DNA: TGCGCCAGCAGCCCACCGGACAGGGCTAGTGCTTTCTTT.

This chain joins TRBV7-3 and TRBJ1-3, with TRBD1 as a possible D gene (5 bases). The length of the CDR3 is 15 residues. Looked up from germline, CDR1 is SGHTA and CDR2 is FQGTGA. The V end lost 5 bases, the J end lost 2 bases, and 13 bases lay between the germline ends. In DNA form, the CDR3 reads TGTGCCAGCAGCCTCCAGGGAGGGCCTGGAAACACCATATATTTT. Protein: CASSLQGGPGNTIYF.

The count of this clone is one. The chain has TRBV6-5 and TRBJ1-1; 9 bases align to TRBD1. The CDR3 runs to 15 residues. The V segment lost 4 bases and the J segment 5 bases; nucleotides outside the gene matches: 8. Per germline, CDR1 MNHEY and CDR2 SVGAGI. The CDR3 region is CASSLQGAMGTEAFF. Written as DNA, the CDR3 is TGTGCCAGCAGTTTACAGGGGGCAATGGGTACTGAAGCTTTCTTT.

This clone was observed a handful of times. The CDR3, as DNA: TGTGCCAGCAGCCCGGGAGGAACCCTGGCAGGCAATCAGCCCCAGCATTTT. Translated, it gives CASSPGGTLAGNQPQHF. J is TRBJ1-5 and V is TRBV11-2; D is unclear. V dropped 5 bases and J dropped 2 bases, with 19 bases sitting between them. Per the germline V gene, CDR1 is SGHAT and CDR2 is FQNNGV. The CDR3 loop spans 17 amino acids. Looking up the rest from reference TRBV11-2 and TRBJ1-5 gives the full variable domain: EAGVAQSPRYKIIEKRQSVAFWCNPISGHATLYWYQQILGQGPKLLIQFQNNGVVDDSQLPKDRFSAERLKGVDSTLKIQPAKLEDSAVYLCASSPGGTLAGNQPQHFGDGTRLSIL.

This clone has just one count. The chain uses TRBV15 and TRBJ2-5, with 9 bases lining up with TRBD2. In germline, CDR1 is LNHNV, CDR2 YYDKDF (reference sequence). This CDR3 has 17 residues. Unmatched junction bases numbered 13, after V lost 3 bases and J lost 5 bases. This CDR3 reads CATSSVALKREVETQYF. The CDR3 coding sequence is TGTGCCACCAGCAGCGTCGCCCTAAAGCGGGAGGTGGAGACCCAGTACTTC.

The CDR3 sequence: CASSPWTSANTGELFF. The CDR3 region has the DNA TGTGCCAGCAGCCCTTGGACTAGCGCGAACACCGGGGAGCTGTTTTTT. This chain uses TRBV7-2 with TRBJ2-2; TRBD2 matches 9 bases. With V trimmed by 5 bases and J by 0 bases, 4 bases remained unmatched. The CDR3 covers 16 residues. Germline CDR1 and CDR2: SGHTA and FQGNSA. Full variable domain (outside the CDR3, taken from reference TRBV7-2 and TRBJ2-2): GAGVSQSPSNKVTEKGKDVELRCDPISGHTALYWYRQSLGQGLEFLIYFQGNSAPDKSGLPSDRFSAERTGGSVSTLTIQRTQQEDSAVYLCASSPWTSANTGELFFGEGSRLTVL.

V is TRBV28 and J is TRBJ2-1, with TRBD2 identical over 7 bases. Trimming removed 6 bases from V and 4 bases from J; junction bases left unmatched: 6. This CDR3 is 14 amino acids long. Germline V CDR1 and CDR2: MDHEN, SYDVKM. In nucleotides, the CDR3 is TGTGCCAGCAGGACAGCGGGGTCGTACAATGAGCAGTTCTTC. Protein product: CASRTAGSYNEQFF.

The chain uses TRBV7-8 and TRBJ1-5; 7 nucleotides match TRBD1. After removal of 2 bases from V and 4 bases from J, the junction contained 14 bases not matched to a gene. CDR3 length: 18 amino acids. CDR1 SGHVS and CDR2 FQNEAQ come from the germline V gene. In DNA form, the CDR3 reads TGTGCCAGCAGCTTATTAGTAAGGGGGCAGATATGGAATCAGCCCCAGCATTTT. Its protein is CASSLLVRGQIWNQPQHF.

A remark on this clone: Compared with germline, one end of the junction differs, possibly owing to a read error. The rearrangement uses TRBV18 and TRBJ1-2, with D possibly TRBD1 on 6 matching bases. The germline CDR1 and CDR2 sequences are KGHSH and LQKENI. This CDR3 has 14 amino acids. DNA of the CDR3: TGTGCCAGCTCCCCACAGGGAGGAAACTATGGCTACACCTTC. The encoded protein is CASSPQGGNYGYTF.

The rearrangement uses TRBV5-1 and TRBJ2-5, with a tentative D call TRBD1 (7 bases). Trimming stripped 0 bases from V and 5 bases from J, with 14 bases between. This CDR3 comprises 15 residues. The germline gives CDR1 SGHRS, CDR2 YFSETQ. This CDR3 is CASSLERRGRETQYF. In nucleotides, the CDR3 is TGCGCCAGCAGCTTGGAAAGGAGGGGGCGGGAGACCCAGTACTTC.

The chain combines TRBV3-1 (or the pseudogene TRBV3-2) with TRBJ2-2; possible D gene TRBD1, 6 bases. V lost 0 bases, J lost 7 bases, and 18 bases lay in between. CDR1 and CDR2 (germline): LGHDT, YNNKEL (reference sequence). The CDR3 runs to 17 residues. The CDR3 spells CASSQDLQGSLSGELFF. The CDR3 DNA reads TGTGCCAGCAGCCAAGATTTACAGGGAAGTTTAAGCGGGGAGCTGTTTTTT.

V and J are TRBV5-6 and TRBJ2-1, with D maybe TRBD2 (6 bases). Germline assignment: CDR1 SGHDT and CDR2 YYEEEE. CDR3 size: 16 residues. V lost 7 bases and J 2 bases, leaving 19 bases between the germline ends. CDR3 loop: CASSGPGGVAYNEQFF. The CDR3 region has the DNA TGTGCCAGCTCAGGCCCTGGCGGGGTTGCCTACAATGAGCAGTTCTTC.

The gene calls are TRBV5-1 and TRBJ2-5; 10 bases map to TRBD2. Germline trimming cut 0 bases from V and 4 bases from J; bases unmatched to any gene: 3. Germline V gene sequence: CDR1 SGHRS, CDR2 YFSETQ. The CDR3 loop spans 15 amino acids. DNA for the CDR3: TGCGCCAGCAGCTTGGCTAGCGGGAGTAGAGAGACCCAGTACTTC. Its translation: CASSLASGSRETQYF.

V gene TRBV6-6 combines with J gene TRBJ1-5; the D gene is possibly TRBD1 (5 bases). This CDR3 region has 14 residues. The V end lost 7 bases, the J end lost 0 bases, and 10 bases lay between the germline ends. Germline loops: CDR1 MNHNY, CDR2 SVGAGI (reference sequence). As DNA, the CDR3 is TGTGCCAGCACTCAGACAGCTAGCAATCAGCCCCAGCATTTT. Amino acids: CASTQTASNQPQHF.

The rearrangement links TRBV28 to TRBJ1-1; TRBD1 agrees at 8 bases. Germline CDR1 reads MDHEN; CDR2 reads SYDVKM. The CDR3 spans 18 residues. V dropped 4 bases and J dropped 5; count of bases not matched to a gene: 18. CDR3 sequence (DNA): TGTGCCAGCAGTTCCGCAACCCCTGGGCGGACAGGGTGGACTGAAGCTTTCTTT. Translating it yields CASSSATPGRTGWTEAFF.

This clone came up many times. This sequence joins TRBV19 and TRBJ1-6, with TRBD1 matching over 9 bases. The CDR3 runs 14 residues. CDR1 and CDR2 (germline): LNHDA, SQIVND (reference sequence). Unmatched junction bases numbered 11, after V lost 10 bases and J lost 10 bases. The CDR3 loop is CATSRDREASPLHF. CDR3 DNA sequence: TGTGCCACCTCGAGGGACAGGGAGGCATCACCCCTCCACTTT. The entire variable domain, with the rest obtained from reference TRBV19 and TRBJ1-6, is as follows: DGGITQSPKYLFRKEGQNVTLSCEQNLNHDAMYWYRQDPGQGLRLIYYSQIVNDFQKGDIAEGYSVSREKKESFPLTVTSAQKNPTAFYLCATSRDREASPLHFGNGTRLTVT.

The rearrangement links TRBV6-5 to TRBJ2-5, with 10 nucleotides matching TRBD1. The CDR3 runs 15 residues. J lost 9 bases, V lost 0 bases, and 7 bases had no gene match. Germline V gene lookup returns CDR1 MNHEY and CDR2 SVGAGI. For the CDR3, the DNA is TGTGCCAGCAGTTACTCCAAGGACAGGGGGTGGGCCCAGTACTTC. Amino acids: CASSYSKDRGWAQYF.

The chain has TRBV30 and TRBJ1-1; no reliable D call. Trimming shortened V by 3 bases and J by 0 bases, and 11 bases separated the two germline ends. Per the germline V gene, CDR1 is GTSNPN and CDR2 is SVGIG (reference sequence). The CDR3 runs to 14 residues. CDR3 sequence reads: CAWRETSMNTEAFF. The CDR3, as DNA: TGTGCCTGGAGGGAGACGTCCATGAACACTGAAGCTTTCTTT.

The chain couples TRBV9 to TRBJ1-1, with no clear D. CDR3 length equals 14 residues. CDR1 and CDR2 (germline): SGDLS, YYNGEE. V gave up 2 bases and J gave up 0 bases, with 8 bases separating them. The CDR3 spells CASSVSVMNTEAFF. DNA for the CDR3: TGTGCCAGCAGCGTCTCGGTAATGAACACTGAAGCTTTCTTT.

The chain combines TRBV29-1 with TRBJ1-1; D unclear. CDR1 and CDR2 (germline): SQVTM, ANQGSEA. Trimming pared 8 bases from V and 3 bases from J, leaving 13 bases between. The CDR3 has 12 residues. The CDR3 here is CSTSSEYTEAFF. CDR3 bases: TGCAGCACGTCTTCGGAGTACACTGAAGCTTTCTTT.

The chain links TRBV6-1 to TRBJ1-5, with D possibly matching TRBD1 (5 bases). Trimming cost V 3 bases and J 0 bases, with 12 bases left between them. In germline, CDR1 is MNHNS, CDR2 SASEGT. This CDR3 spans 16 amino acids. The chain's CDR3 is CASSELGLYSNQPQHF. CDR3 bases: TGTGCCAGCAGTGAGTTGGGACTCTATAGCAATCAGCCCCAGCATTTT.

The chain employs TRBV4-3 and TRBJ1-1, with no clear D. The CDR3 has 17 amino acids. CDR1 and CDR2 from the germline V gene are LGHNA and YSLEER. V gave up 0 bases and J gave up 0 bases, with 14 bases separating them. CDR3 bases: TGCGCCAGCAGCCAAGAGAGGAGAGCGGGTATGAACACTGAAGCTTTCTTT. Protein sequence: CASSQERRAGMNTEAFF.

This chain uses TRBV7-3 with TRBJ2-3; 12 positions match TRBD2. From germline, CDR1 is SGHTA and CDR2 FQGTGA. The junction had 6 bases not matched to a gene; V was cut back by 4 bases and J by 7 bases. The CDR3 consists of 15 residues. The CDR3 reads CASSSGLAGTNTQYF. The CDR3 DNA is TGTGCCAGCAGCTCCGGACTAGCGGGAACAAATACGCAGTATTTT.

The chain employs TRBV5-1 and TRBJ2-3; 11 bases map to TRBD2. J gave up 3 bases and V 0 bases, and 6 bases lay outside the gene matches. The CDR3 is 17 residues long. Germline V gene sequence: CDR1 SGHRS, CDR2 YFSETQ. The CDR3 here is CASSLATSGSSTDTQYF. The CDR3 DNA sequence: TGCGCCAGCAGCTTGGCTACTAGCGGGAGTAGTACAGATACGCAGTATTTT.